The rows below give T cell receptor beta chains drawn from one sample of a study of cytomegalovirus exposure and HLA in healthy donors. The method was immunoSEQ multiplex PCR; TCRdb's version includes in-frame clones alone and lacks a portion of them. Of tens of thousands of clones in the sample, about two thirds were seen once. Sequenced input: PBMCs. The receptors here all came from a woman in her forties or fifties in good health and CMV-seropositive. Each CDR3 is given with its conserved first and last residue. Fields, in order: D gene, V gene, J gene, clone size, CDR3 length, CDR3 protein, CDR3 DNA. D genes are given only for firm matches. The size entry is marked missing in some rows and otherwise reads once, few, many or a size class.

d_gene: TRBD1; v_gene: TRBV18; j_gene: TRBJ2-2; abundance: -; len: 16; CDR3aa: CASSRGGQGSTGELFF; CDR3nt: TGTGCCAGCTCCCGCGGGGGACAGGGATCGACCGGGGAGCTGTTTTTT
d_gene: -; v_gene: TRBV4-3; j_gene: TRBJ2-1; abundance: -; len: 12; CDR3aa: CASSQGRGEQFF; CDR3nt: TGCGCCAGCAGCCAAGGACGAGGTGAGCAGTTCTTC
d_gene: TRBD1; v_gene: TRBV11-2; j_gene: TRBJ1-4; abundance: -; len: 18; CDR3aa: CASSPSTPDRGRGEKLFF; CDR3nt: TGTGCCAGCAGCCCAAGTACGCCCGACAGGGGGAGAGGTGAAAAACTGTTTTTT
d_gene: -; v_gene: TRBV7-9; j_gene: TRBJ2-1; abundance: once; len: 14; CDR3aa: CASSSTRQAKGQFF; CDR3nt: TGTGCCAGCAGTTCCACCCGACAGGCTAAGGGGCAGTTCTTC
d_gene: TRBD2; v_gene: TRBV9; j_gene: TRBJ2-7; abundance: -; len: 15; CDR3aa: CASTSGVGASYEQYF; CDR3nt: TGTGCCAGCACTAGCGGGGTGGGGGCTTCTTACGAGCAGTACTTC
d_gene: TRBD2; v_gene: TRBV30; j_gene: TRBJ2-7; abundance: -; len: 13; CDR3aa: CACGLAGVSEQYF; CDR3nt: TGTGCCTGTGGACTAGCGGGAGTTTCCGAGCAGTACTTC
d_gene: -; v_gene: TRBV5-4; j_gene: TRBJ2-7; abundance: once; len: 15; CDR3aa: CASSFSVAGAQEQYF; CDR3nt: TGTGCCAGCAGCTTCAGTGTGGCGGGGGCCCAGGAGCAGTACTTC
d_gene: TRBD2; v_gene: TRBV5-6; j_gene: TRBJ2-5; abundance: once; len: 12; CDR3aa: CASSLVAGTQYF; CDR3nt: TGTGCCAGCAGCTTGGTAGCGGGGACCCAGTACTTC
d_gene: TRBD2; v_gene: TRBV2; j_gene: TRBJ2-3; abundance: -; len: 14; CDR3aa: CASVQSAGTDTQYF; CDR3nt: TGTGCCAGCGTTCAATCAGCGGGAACCGATACGCAGTATTTT
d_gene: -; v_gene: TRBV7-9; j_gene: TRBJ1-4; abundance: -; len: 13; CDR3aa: CASGRVEDEKLFF; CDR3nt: TGTGCCAGCGGGCGGGTGGAGGACGAAAAACTGTTTTTT
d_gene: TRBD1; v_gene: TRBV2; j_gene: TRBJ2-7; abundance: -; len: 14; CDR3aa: CASSAPGGYYEQYF; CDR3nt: TGTGCCAGCAGCGCCCCAGGGGGTTACTACGAGCAGTACTTC
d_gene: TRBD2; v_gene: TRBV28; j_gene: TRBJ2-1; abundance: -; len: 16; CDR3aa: CASSLLGGGSYNEQFF; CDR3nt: TGTGCCAGCAGTTTATTGGGCGGGGGGTCCTACAATGAGCAGTTCTTC
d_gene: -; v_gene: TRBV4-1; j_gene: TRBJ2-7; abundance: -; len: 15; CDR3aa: CASSQVVGSAYEQYF; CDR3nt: TGCGCCAGCAGCCAAGTAGTTGGCAGCGCCTACGAGCAGTACTTC
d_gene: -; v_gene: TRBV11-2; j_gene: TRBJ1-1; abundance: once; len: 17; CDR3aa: CASSLGPIGGRDTEAFF; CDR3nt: TGTGCCAGCAGCTTAGGTCCCATAGGAGGTAGGGACACTGAAGCTTTCTTT
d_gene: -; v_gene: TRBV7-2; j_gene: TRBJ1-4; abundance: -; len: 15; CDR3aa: CASSLVGGHPEKLFF; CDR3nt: TGTGCCAGCAGCTTAGTGGGCGGGCACCCCGAAAAACTGTTTTTT